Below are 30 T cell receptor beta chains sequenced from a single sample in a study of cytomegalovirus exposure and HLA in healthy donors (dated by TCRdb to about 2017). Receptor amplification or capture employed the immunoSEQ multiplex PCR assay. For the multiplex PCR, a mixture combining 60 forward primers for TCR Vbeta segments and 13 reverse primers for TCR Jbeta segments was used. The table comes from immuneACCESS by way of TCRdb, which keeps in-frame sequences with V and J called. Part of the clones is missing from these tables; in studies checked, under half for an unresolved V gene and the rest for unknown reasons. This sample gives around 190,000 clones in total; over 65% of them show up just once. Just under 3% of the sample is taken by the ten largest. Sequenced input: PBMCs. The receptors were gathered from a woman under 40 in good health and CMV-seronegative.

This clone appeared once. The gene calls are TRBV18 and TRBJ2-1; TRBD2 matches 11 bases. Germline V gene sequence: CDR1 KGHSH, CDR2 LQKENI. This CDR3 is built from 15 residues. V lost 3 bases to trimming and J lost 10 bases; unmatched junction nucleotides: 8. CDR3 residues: CASSPASGRSEEQFF. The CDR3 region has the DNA TGTGCCAGCTCACCGGCTAGCGGGAGGTCAGAGGAGCAGTTCTTC.

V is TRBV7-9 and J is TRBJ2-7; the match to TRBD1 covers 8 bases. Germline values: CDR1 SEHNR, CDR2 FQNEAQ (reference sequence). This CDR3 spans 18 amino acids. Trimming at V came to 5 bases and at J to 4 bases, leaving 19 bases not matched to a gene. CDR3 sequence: CASSPADLDRELLYEQYF. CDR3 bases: TGTGCCAGCAGCCCTGCTGACTTGGACAGGGAATTGTTGTACGAGCAGTACTTC.

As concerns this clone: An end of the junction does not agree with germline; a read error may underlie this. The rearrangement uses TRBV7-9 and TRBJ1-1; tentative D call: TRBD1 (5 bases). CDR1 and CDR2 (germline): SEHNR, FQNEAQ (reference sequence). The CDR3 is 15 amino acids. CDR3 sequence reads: CSSIPPGEMNTEAFF. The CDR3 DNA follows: TGTTCCAGCATCCCACCGGGGGAAATGAACACTGAAGCTTTCTTT.

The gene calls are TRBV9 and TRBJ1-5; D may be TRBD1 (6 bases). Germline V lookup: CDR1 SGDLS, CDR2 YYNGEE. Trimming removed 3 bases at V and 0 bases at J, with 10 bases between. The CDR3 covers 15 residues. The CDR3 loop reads CASSAGDYSNQPQHF. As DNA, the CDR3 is TGTGCCAGCAGCGCAGGGGACTATAGCAATCAGCCCCAGCATTTT. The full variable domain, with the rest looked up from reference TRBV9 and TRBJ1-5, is DSGVTQTPKHLITATGQRVTLRCSPRSGDLSVYWYQQSLDQGLQFLIQYYNGEERAKGNILERFSAQQFPDLHSELNLSSLELGDSALYFCASSAGDYSNQPQHFGDGTRLSIL.

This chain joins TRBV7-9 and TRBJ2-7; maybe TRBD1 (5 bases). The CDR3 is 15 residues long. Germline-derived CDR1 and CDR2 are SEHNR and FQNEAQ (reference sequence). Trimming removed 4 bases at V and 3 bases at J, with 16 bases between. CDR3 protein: CASSSDNIPRYEQYF. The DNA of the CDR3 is TGTGCCAGCAGCTCGGACAACATTCCTCGCTACGAGCAGTACTTC. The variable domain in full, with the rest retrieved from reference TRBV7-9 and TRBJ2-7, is DTGVSQNPRHKITKRGQNVTFRCDPISEHNRLYWYRQTLGQGPEFLTYFQNEAQLEKSRLLSDRFSAERPKGSFSTLEIQRTEQGDSAMYLCASSSDNIPRYEQYFGPGTRLTVT.

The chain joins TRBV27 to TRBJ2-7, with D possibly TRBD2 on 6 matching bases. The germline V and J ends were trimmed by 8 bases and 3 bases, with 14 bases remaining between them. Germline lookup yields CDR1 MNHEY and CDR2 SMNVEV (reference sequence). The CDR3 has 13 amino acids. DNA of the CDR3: TGTGCCAGCGGGCTAGCGAGTTTCTACGAGCAGTACTTC. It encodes CASGLASFYEQYF.

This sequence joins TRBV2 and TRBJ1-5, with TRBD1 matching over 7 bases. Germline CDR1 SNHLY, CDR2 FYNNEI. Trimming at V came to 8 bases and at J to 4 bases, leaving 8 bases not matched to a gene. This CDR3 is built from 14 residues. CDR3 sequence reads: CASSEQGKNQPQHF. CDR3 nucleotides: TGTGCCAGCTCAGAACAGGGGAAAAATCAGCCCCAGCATTTT.

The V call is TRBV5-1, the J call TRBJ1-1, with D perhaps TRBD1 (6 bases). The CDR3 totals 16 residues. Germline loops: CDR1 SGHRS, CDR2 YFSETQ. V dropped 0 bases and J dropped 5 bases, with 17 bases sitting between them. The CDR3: CASSLGENRALTEAFF. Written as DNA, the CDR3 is TGCGCCAGCAGCTTGGGGGAAAACAGGGCGTTAACTGAAGCTTTCTTT.

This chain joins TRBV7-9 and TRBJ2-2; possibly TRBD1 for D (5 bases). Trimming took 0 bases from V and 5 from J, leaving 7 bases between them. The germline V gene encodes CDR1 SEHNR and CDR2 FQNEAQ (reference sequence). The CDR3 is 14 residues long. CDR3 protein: CASSLAGATGELFF. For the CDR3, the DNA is TGTGCCAGCAGCTTAGCAGGGGCGACCGGGGAGCTGTTTTTT.

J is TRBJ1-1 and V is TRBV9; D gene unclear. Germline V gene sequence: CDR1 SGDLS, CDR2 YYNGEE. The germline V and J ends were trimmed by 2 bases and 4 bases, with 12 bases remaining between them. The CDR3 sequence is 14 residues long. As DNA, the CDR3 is TGTGCCAGCAGCGTCGAGATAGTCCCCACTGAAGCTTTCTTT. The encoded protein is CASSVEIVPTEAFF.

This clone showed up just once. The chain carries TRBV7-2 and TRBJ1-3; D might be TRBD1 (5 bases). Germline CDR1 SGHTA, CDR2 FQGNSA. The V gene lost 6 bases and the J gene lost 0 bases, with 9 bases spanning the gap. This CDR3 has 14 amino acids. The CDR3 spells CASSLRDSGNTIYF. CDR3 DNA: TGTGCCAGCAGTCTCAGGGACTCTGGAAACACCATATATTTT.

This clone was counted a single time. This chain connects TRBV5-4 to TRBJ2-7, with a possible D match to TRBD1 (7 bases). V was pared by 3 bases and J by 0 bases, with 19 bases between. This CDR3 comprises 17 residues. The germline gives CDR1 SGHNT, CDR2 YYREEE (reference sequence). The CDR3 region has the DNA TGTGCCAGCAGCTGGGAGGTCGGGACAGTTCGCTCCTACGAGCAGTACTTC. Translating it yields CASSWEVGTVRSYEQYF.

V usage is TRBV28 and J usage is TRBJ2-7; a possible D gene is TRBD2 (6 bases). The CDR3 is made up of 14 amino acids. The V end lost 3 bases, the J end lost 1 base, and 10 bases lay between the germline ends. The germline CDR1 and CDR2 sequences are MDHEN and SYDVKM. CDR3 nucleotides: TGTGCCAGCAGTTTCCTCGGGGGTTCCTACGAGCAGTACTTC. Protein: CASSFLGGSYEQYF.

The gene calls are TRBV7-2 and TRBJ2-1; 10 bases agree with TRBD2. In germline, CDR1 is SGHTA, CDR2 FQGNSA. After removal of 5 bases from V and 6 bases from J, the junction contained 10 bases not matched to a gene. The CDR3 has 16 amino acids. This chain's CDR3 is CASSLRIAGGSNEQFF. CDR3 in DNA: TGTGCCAGCAGCCTTCGAATAGCGGGAGGTAGCAATGAGCAGTTCTTC. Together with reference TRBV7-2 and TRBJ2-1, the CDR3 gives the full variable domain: GAGVSQSPSNKVTEKGKDVELRCDPISGHTALYWYRQSLGQGLEFLIYFQGNSAPDKSGLPSDRFSAERTGGSVSTLTIQRTQQEDSAVYLCASSLRIAGGSNEQFFGPGTRLTVL.

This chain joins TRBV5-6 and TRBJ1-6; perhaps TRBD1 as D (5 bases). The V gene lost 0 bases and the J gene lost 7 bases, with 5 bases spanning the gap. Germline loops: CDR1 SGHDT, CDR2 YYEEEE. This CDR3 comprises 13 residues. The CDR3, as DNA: TGTGCCAGCAGCTTGGAGGGGAATTCACCCCTCCACTTT. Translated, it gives CASSLEGNSPLHF.

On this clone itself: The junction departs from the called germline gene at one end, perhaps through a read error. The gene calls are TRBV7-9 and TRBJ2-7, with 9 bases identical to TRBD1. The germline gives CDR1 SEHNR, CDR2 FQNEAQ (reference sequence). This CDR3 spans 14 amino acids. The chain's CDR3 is CSSSKTGGSYEQYF. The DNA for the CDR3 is TGTTCCAGCAGCAAGACAGGGGGCTCCTACGAGCAGTACTTC.

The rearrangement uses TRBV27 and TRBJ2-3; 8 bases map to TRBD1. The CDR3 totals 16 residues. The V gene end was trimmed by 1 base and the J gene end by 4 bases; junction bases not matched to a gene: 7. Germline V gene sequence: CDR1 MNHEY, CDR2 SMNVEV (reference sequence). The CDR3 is CASSLLGQVFADTQYF. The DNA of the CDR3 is TGTGCCAGCAGTTTATTGGGACAGGTATTCGCAGATACGCAGTATTTT.

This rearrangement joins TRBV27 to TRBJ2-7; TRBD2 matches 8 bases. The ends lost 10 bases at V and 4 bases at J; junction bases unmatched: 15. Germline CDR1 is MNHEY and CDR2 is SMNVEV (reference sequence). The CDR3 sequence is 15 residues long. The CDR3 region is CATPRRSGNGYEQYF. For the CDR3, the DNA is TGTGCCACCCCGAGACGTAGCGGGAATGGTTACGAGCAGTACTTC.

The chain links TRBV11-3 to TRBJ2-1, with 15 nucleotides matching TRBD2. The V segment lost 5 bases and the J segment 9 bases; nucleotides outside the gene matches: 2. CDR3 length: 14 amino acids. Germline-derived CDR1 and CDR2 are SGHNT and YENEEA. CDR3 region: CASSRGLAGGEQFF. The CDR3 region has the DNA TGTGCCAGCAGCAGGGGACTAGCGGGAGGTGAGCAGTTCTTC.

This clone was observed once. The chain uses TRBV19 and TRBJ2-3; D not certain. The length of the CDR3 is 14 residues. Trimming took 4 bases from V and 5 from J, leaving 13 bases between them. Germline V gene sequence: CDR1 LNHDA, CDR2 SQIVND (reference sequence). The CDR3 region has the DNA TGTGCCAGTAGTAGACGAACCCGCGGAGATACGCAGTATTTT. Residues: CASSRRTRGDTQYF.

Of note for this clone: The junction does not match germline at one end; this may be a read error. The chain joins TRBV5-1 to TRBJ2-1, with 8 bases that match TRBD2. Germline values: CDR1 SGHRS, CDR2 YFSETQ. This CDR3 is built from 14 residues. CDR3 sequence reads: CASSSQGVAGRSLF. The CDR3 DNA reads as TGCGCCAGCAGCTCCCAGGGAGTAGCGGGACGATCGCTCTTC.

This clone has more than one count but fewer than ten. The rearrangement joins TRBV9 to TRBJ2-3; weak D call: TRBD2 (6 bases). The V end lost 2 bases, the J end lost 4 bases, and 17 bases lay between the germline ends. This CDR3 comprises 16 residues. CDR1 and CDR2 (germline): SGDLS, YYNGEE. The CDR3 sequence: CASSVGLPENADTQYF. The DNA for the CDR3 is TGTGCCAGCAGCGTCGGACTACCCGAAAACGCAGATACGCAGTATTTT.

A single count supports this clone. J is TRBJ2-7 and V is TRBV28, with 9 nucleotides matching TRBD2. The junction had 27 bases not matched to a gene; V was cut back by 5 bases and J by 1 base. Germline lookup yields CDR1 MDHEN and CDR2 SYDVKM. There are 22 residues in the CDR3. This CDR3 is CASSPRWGSFLGGRAGSYEQYF. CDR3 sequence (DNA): TGTGCCAGCAGTCCGCGGTGGGGCTCGTTTTTGGGCGGGAGGGCCGGGTCCTACGAGCAGTACTTC.

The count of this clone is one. As DNA, the CDR3 is TGCAGCGTTTTCAGGGACAGCTCCGAGCAGTACTTC. This translates into CSVFRDSSEQYF. The rearrangement joins TRBV29-1 to TRBJ2-7, with TRBD1 matching 7 bases. The CDR3 has 12 residues. Germline CDR1 is SQVTM and CDR2 is ANQGSEA. Unmatched junction bases numbered 7, after V lost 5 bases and J lost 6 bases.

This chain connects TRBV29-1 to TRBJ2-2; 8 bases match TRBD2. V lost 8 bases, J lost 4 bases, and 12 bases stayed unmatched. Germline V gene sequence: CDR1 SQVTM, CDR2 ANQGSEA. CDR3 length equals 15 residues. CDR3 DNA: TGCAGCCCGCCCCCAGCGGGAGAAGGCACCGGGGAGCTGTTTTTT. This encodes CSPPPAGEGTGELFF.

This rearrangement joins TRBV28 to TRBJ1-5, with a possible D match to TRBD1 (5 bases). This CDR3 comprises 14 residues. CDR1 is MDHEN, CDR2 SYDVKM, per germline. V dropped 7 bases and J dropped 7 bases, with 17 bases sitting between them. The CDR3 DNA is TGTGCCAGCATTGGGGGGACCTTCCTCCAGCCCCAGCATTTT. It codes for CASIGGTFLQPQHF.

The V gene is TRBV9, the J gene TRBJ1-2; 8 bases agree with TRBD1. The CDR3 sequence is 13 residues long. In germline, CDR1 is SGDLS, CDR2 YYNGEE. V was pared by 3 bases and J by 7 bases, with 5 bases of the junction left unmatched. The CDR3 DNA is TGTGCCAGCAGCGCGCAGGGGGCGCGTGGCTACACCTTC. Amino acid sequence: CASSAQGARGYTF.

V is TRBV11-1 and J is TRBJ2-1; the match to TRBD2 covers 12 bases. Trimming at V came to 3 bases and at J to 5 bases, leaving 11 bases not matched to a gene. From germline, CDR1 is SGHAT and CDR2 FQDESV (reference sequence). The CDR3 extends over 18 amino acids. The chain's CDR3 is CASSLWETSGSGNNEQFF. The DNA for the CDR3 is TGTGCCAGCAGCTTGTGGGAGACTAGCGGGAGCGGTAACAATGAGCAGTTCTTC.

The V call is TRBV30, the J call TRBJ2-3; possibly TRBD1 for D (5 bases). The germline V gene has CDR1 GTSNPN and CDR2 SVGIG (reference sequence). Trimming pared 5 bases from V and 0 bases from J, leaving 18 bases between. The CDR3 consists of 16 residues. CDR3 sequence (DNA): TGTGCCTGGCTTCTACAGGCTCCTTCTAGCACAGATACGCAGTATTTT. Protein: CAWLLQAPSSTDTQYF.

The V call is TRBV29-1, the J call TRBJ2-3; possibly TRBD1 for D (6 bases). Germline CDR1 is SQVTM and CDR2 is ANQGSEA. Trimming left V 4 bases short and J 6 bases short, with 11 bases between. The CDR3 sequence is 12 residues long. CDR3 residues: CSVGDNWDTQYF. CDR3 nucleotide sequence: TGCAGCGTTGGGGACAATTGGGATACGCAGTATTTT.